Listed below are T cell receptor beta chains from one sample, sequenced in a study of blood T cell repertoires in COVID-19. Repertoires were generated with immunoSEQ multiplex PCR, while TCRdb's copy carries only in-frame clones and drops some. The sample includes hundreds of thousands of clones, 70% to 85% of them seen just once. The sequenced material came from peripheral blood. The source of these receptors is a woman of 80 years or more with acute or convalescent COVID-19. CDR3s include the opening cysteine and the closing phenylalanine or tryptophan. D genes are given only for firm matches. Size values are once, few and many counts, or a class for expanded clones, and some rows have none.

j_gene: TRBJ2-5
v_gene: TRBV6-6
abundance: few
d_gene: NA
CDR3nt: TGTGCCAGCAGTTACCCGAGGGGGGAGGGAGAGACCCAGTACTTC
CDR3aa: CASSYPRGEGETQYF

j_gene: TRBJ1-6
v_gene: TRBV18
abundance: NA
d_gene: TRBD1
CDR3nt: TGTGCCAGCTCCCCCGGGACAGGGGGTTCACCCCTCCACTTT
CDR3aa: CASSPGTGGSPLHF

j_gene: TRBJ1-3
v_gene: TRBV11-2
abundance: NA
d_gene: TRBD1
CDR3nt: TGTGCCAGCAGCTTCCTGGACAGGGGGGATGGAAACACCATATATTTT
CDR3aa: CASSFLDRGDGNTIYF

j_gene: TRBJ1-2
v_gene: TRBV6-2/TRBV6-3
abundance: NA
d_gene: NA
CDR3nt: TGTGCCAGCAGTTACAACAGGAACGGCTACACCTTC
CDR3aa: CASSYNRNGYTF

j_gene: TRBJ1-1
v_gene: TRBV19
abundance: NA
d_gene: TRBD1
CDR3nt: TGTGCCAGTAGTCCGGACAGGAGGGTCCCCTGGGCTTTCTTT
CDR3aa: CASSPDRRVPWAFF

j_gene: TRBJ2-7
v_gene: TRBV6-2/TRBV6-3
abundance: once
d_gene: TRBD2
CDR3nt: TGTGCCAGCAACCCGGGACTAGCGGGAGTGGGGGCCTACGAGCAGTACTTC
CDR3aa: CASNPGLAGVGAYEQYF

j_gene: TRBJ2-4
v_gene: TRBV29-1
abundance: NA
d_gene: NA
CDR3nt: TGCAGCGTTGAATTAACGGGTCAAAACATTCAGTACTTC
CDR3aa: CSVELTGQNIQYF

j_gene: TRBJ2-7
v_gene: TRBV6-2/TRBV6-3
abundance: NA
d_gene: TRBD2
CDR3nt: TGTGCCAGCAGTCGAAGGGGCGGGGGGACCTACGAGCAGTACTTC
CDR3aa: CASSRRGGGTYEQYF

j_gene: TRBJ2-5
v_gene: TRBV4-2
abundance: NA
d_gene: NA
CDR3nt: TGTGCCAGCAGCCAAGTCCGCGGGGACTCCCAAGAGACCCAGTACTTC
CDR3aa: CASSQVRGDSQETQYF

j_gene: TRBJ2-7
v_gene: TRBV2
abundance: NA
d_gene: TRBD1
CDR3nt: TGTGCCAGCAGTGAAATGGACAGGAACTCCTACGAGCAGTACTTC
CDR3aa: CASSEMDRNSYEQYF

j_gene: TRBJ1-1
v_gene: TRBV6-6
abundance: NA
d_gene: NA
CDR3nt: TGTGCCAGCAGCCATACACAGGGTGGGAACACTGAAGCTTTCTTT
CDR3aa: CASSHTQGGNTEAFF

j_gene: TRBJ2-1
v_gene: TRBV7-2
abundance: once
d_gene: TRBD2
CDR3nt: TGTGCCAGCAGCCCCCTGATAGCGGGTGGCGAGCAGTTCTTC
CDR3aa: CASSPLIAGGEQFF

j_gene: TRBJ1-1
v_gene: TRBV6-5
abundance: NA
d_gene: TRBD1
CDR3nt: TGTGCCAGCAGTCAGGGGGAAGGGGATGAAGCTTTCTTT
CDR3aa: CASSQGEGDEAFF

j_gene: TRBJ2-3
v_gene: TRBV2
abundance: NA
d_gene: TRBD1
CDR3nt: TGTGCCAGCAGTGCAGGGACAGCCCATCGCACAGATACGCAGTATTTT
CDR3aa: CASSAGTAHRTDTQYF

j_gene: TRBJ2-1
v_gene: TRBV7-6
abundance: NA
d_gene: TRBD2
CDR3nt: TGTGCCAGCAGCTTCCCGGGCGGGGGATACGGGAATGAGCAGTTCTTC
CDR3aa: CASSFPGGGYGNEQFF

j_gene: TRBJ1-5
v_gene: TRBV15
abundance: NA
d_gene: NA
CDR3nt: TGTGCCACCAGCAGAGATTTGGGGACAAATCAGCCCCAGCATTTT
CDR3aa: CATSRDLGTNQPQHF

j_gene: TRBJ2-7
v_gene: TRBV6-5
abundance: few
d_gene: NA
CDR3nt: TGTGCCAGCAGTTACGAAAGGGGATACGAGCAGTACTTC
CDR3aa: CASSYERGYEQYF

j_gene: TRBJ2-1
v_gene: TRBV7-7
abundance: many
d_gene: NA
CDR3nt: TGTGCCAGCAGCTTAGCGGGGCAAAATGAGCAGTTCTTC
CDR3aa: CASSLAGQNEQFF

j_gene: TRBJ2-1
v_gene: TRBV27
abundance: NA
d_gene: NA
CDR3nt: TGTGCCAGCAGCAAAGGCGCCCAACGGGAGTTCTTC
CDR3aa: CASSKGAQREFF

j_gene: TRBJ1-5
v_gene: TRBV18
abundance: NA
d_gene: TRBD1
CDR3nt: TGTGCCAGCTCACCAGAAATCACAGGGGGGATTAGCAATCAGCCCCAGCATTTT
CDR3aa: CASSPEITGGISNQPQHF

j_gene: TRBJ2-1
v_gene: TRBV2
abundance: NA
d_gene: NA
CDR3nt: TGTGCCAGCAGACGGAGGTGGGAGGTCTCCTACAATGAGCAGTTCTTC
CDR3aa: CASRRRWEVSYNEQFF

j_gene: TRBJ2-5
v_gene: TRBV7-2
abundance: NA
d_gene: TRBD1
CDR3nt: TGTGCCAGCAGCTTAGCAGGGGGCTGGGGAGAGACCCAGTACTTC
CDR3aa: CASSLAGGWGETQYF

j_gene: TRBJ2-5
v_gene: TRBV7-2
abundance: NA
d_gene: NA
CDR3nt: TGTGCCAGCAGCTTAGCGGGAGGTGGAGAGACCCAGTACTTC
CDR3aa: CASSLAGGGETQYF

j_gene: TRBJ2-1
v_gene: TRBV5-4
abundance: once
d_gene: NA
CDR3nt: TGTGCCAGCAGCTTGAACGGGGTTCCCCATGAGCAGTTCTTC
CDR3aa: CASSLNGVPHEQFF

j_gene: TRBJ2-7
v_gene: TRBV6-5
abundance: NA
d_gene: TRBD1
CDR3nt: TGTGCCAGCAGACCAGAGGGACAGAACCTCTACGAGCAGTACTTC
CDR3aa: CASRPEGQNLYEQYF

j_gene: TRBJ1-4
v_gene: TRBV2
abundance: NA
d_gene: TRBD1
CDR3nt: TGTGCCAGCATCTCGACAGGGACAGGGCGCGAAAAACTGTTTTTT
CDR3aa: CASISTGTGREKLFF

j_gene: TRBJ1-2
v_gene: TRBV19
abundance: many
d_gene: NA
CDR3nt: TGTGCCAGTAGTATAGGTCAGGGGTTCGGCTACACCTTC
CDR3aa: CASSIGQGFGYTF

j_gene: TRBJ2-1
v_gene: TRBV5-1
abundance: few
d_gene: NA
CDR3nt: TGCGCCAGCAGCTTGGGTACTTACAATGAGCAGTTCTTC
CDR3aa: CASSLGTYNEQFF

j_gene: TRBJ1-4
v_gene: TRBV2
abundance: NA
d_gene: NA
CDR3nt: TGTGCCAGTCGAACAGGGTCAACTAATGAAAAACTGTTTTTT
CDR3aa: CASRTGSTNEKLFF

j_gene: TRBJ1-2
v_gene: TRBV7-9
abundance: NA
d_gene: NA
CDR3nt: TGTGCCAGCAGCTTAGCGAGGGAGGGATCGGATGGCTACACCTTC
CDR3aa: CASSLAREGSDGYTF

j_gene: TRBJ2-7
v_gene: TRBV5-4
abundance: NA
d_gene: TRBD2
CDR3nt: TGTGCCAGCAGCCTCACAGGGACCGGACTAGCGGGAATCTACGAGCAGTACTTC
CDR3aa: CASSLTGTGLAGIYEQYF

j_gene: TRBJ1-4
v_gene: TRBV7-6
abundance: NA
d_gene: NA
CDR3nt: TGTGCCAGCAGCTTAGAATCGGCGGGAACTAATGAAAAACTGTTTTTT
CDR3aa: CASSLESAGTNEKLFF

j_gene: TRBJ1-2
v_gene: TRBV4-3
abundance: NA
d_gene: TRBD1
CDR3nt: TGCGTCAGCAGCCAGCCCGGGACAGGGCTTGGCTACACCTTC
CDR3aa: CVSSQPGTGLGYTF

j_gene: TRBJ1-6
v_gene: TRBV25-1
abundance: few
d_gene: TRBD1
CDR3nt: TGTGCCATTATGAGGACAGGGGGCGATAGCTCCTATAATTCACCCCTCCACTTT
CDR3aa: CAIMRTGGDSSYNSPLHF

j_gene: TRBJ2-7
v_gene: TRBV19
abundance: NA
d_gene: NA
CDR3nt: TGTGCCAGTAGTATTAAGGGGGACGCAGGGAGTTACGAGCAGTACTTC
CDR3aa: CASSIKGDAGSYEQYF

j_gene: TRBJ1-2
v_gene: TRBV5-6
abundance: NA
d_gene: NA
CDR3nt: TGTGCCAGCAGCCACAGCAGGTCTAGCTACACCTTC
CDR3aa: CASSHSRSSYTF

j_gene: TRBJ1-2
v_gene: TRBV7-3
abundance: few
d_gene: NA
CDR3nt: TGTGCCAGCAGCTTAGAGTCAGGGTATGGCTACACCTTC
CDR3aa: CASSLESGYGYTF

j_gene: TRBJ1-4
v_gene: TRBV7-9
abundance: NA
d_gene: NA
CDR3nt: TGTGCCAGCGGGGGCGCAGGCGAAAAACTGTTTTTT
CDR3aa: CASGGAGEKLFF

j_gene: TRBJ2-1
v_gene: TRBV3-1/TRBV3-2
abundance: NA
d_gene: NA
CDR3nt: TGTGCCAGCACCGACTACGCGGGGGCCACCTACAATGAGCAGTTCTTC
CDR3aa: CASTDYAGATYNEQFF

j_gene: TRBJ2-3
v_gene: TRBV7-6
abundance: NA
d_gene: NA
CDR3nt: TGTGCCAGCAGCCCAGGAACGGGGGTAGGGACAGATACGCAGTATTTT
CDR3aa: CASSPGTGVGTDTQYF